Below are 9 T cell receptor beta chains sequenced from a single sample in a study of blood T cell repertoires in COVID-19. Sequencing used immunoSEQ multiplex PCR; TCRdb keeps in-frame clones, though not all of them. The table shows more than 200,000 clones, with nearly 90% occurring only once. The source material was PBMCs or T cells enriched from blood (not recorded which). The receptors derive from a woman between 25 and 40 years old with acute COVID-19.

The V call is TRBV3-1 (or the pseudogene TRBV3-2), the J call TRBJ1-1; D is uncertain. Germline-derived CDR1 and CDR2 are LGHDT and YNNKEL (reference sequence). V shed 2 bases and J shed 1 base, with 8 bases lying between them. The CDR3 length is 14 residues. The CDR3 sequence is CASSQSHTNTEAFF. As DNA, the CDR3 is TGTGCCAGCAGCCAAAGTCACACGAACACTGAAGCTTTCTTT.

The chain links TRBV7-2 to TRBJ1-6; D call uncertain. The V end lost 5 bases, the J end lost 7 bases, and 21 bases lay between the germline ends. CDR1 and CDR2 (germline): SGHTA, FQGNSA. The length of the CDR3 is 17 residues. The CDR3 reads CASSRGLLQIGNSPLHF. CDR3 DNA: TGTGCCAGCAGCCGCGGACTATTGCAGATAGGGAATTCACCCCTCCACTTT.

This clone was recorded only once. This chain uses TRBV5-4 with TRBJ2-7; weak D call: TRBD1 (5 bases). This CDR3 contains 13 residues. Germline CDR1 and CDR2: SGHNT and YYREEE (reference sequence). Trimming stripped 5 bases from V and 4 bases from J, with 13 bases between. For the CDR3, the DNA is TGTGCCAGCAGTTCCGACAAGGGGTACGAGCAGTACTTC. This gives the protein CASSSDKGYEQYF.

The chain recombines TRBV7-2 with TRBJ1-5, with 7 nucleotides matching TRBD1. Looked up from germline, CDR1 is SGHTA and CDR2 is FQGNSA. With V trimmed by 5 bases and J by 0 bases, 4 bases remained unmatched. This CDR3 region has 15 residues. This CDR3 is CASSAGTVSNQPQHF. The DNA of the CDR3 is TGTGCCAGCAGCGCAGGGACAGTTAGCAATCAGCCCCAGCATTTT.

The genes are TRBV5-4 and TRBJ1-2, with 10 bases identical to TRBD1. V trimming: 7 bases; J trimming: 4 bases; junction bases outside the gene matches: 7. In germline, CDR1 is SGHNT, CDR2 YYREEE (reference sequence). The CDR3 runs 14 residues. CDR3 sequence (DNA): TGTGCCAGCGGCCAAGACAGGGGGCCCTATGGCTACACCTTC. This codes for CASGQDRGPYGYTF. Together with reference TRBV5-4 and TRBJ1-2, the CDR3 gives the full variable domain: ETGVTQSPTHLIKTRGQQVTLRCSSQSGHNTVSWYQQALGQGPQFIFQYYREEENGRGNFPPRFSGLQFPNYSSELNVNALELDDSALYLCASGQDRGPYGYTFGSGTRLTVV.

Regarding this clone: Within the sample, other DNA sequences also encode this same CDR3. This sequence joins TRBV4-2 and TRBJ1-1; TRBD1 agrees at 7 bases. Germline lookup yields CDR1 LGHNA and CDR2 YNFKEQ. The CDR3 runs 12 residues. The V and J ends lost 3 bases and 7 bases, in that order; junction bases with no gene match: 2. CDR3 residues: CASSQNRGEAFF. The CDR3 nucleotides are TGTGCCAGCAGCCAGAACAGGGGTGAAGCTTTCTTT.

This CDR3 is CAISELQGRETQYF. The CDR3 DNA reads as TGTGCCATCAGTGAGTTACAGGGCCGGGAGACCCAGTACTTC. The chain uses TRBV10-3 and TRBJ2-5, with D possibly being TRBD1 (6 bases). CDR1 and CDR2 (germline): ENHRY, SYGVKD. This CDR3 has 14 amino acids. V was pared by 1 base and J by 5 bases, with 11 bases between.

J is TRBJ1-4 and V is TRBV28, with a weak D call TRBD1 (6 bases). V lost 5 bases to trimming and J lost 8 bases, with 18 bases between them. The germline V gene encodes CDR1 MDHEN and CDR2 SYDVKM. The CDR3 has 15 residues. The CDR3 coding sequence is TGTGCCAGCAGTACAGGGAACCGCGGAGCGGAAAAACTGTTTTTT. This translates into CASSTGNRGAEKLFF.

The chain couples TRBV5-1 to TRBJ2-7; 7 bases map to TRBD1. Germline values: CDR1 SGHRS, CDR2 YFSETQ. V was pared by 6 bases and J by 0 bases, with 6 bases of the junction left unmatched. This CDR3 spans 14 amino acids. The CDR3 DNA is TGCGCCAGCATGGAACAGGGGAACTCCTACGAGCAGTACTTC. As protein: CASMEQGNSYEQYF.